This T cell receptor (beta chain) was identified during a study of regulatory T cells in long-lasting Graves disease. HTBI primers from iRepertoire and Arm-PCR of CDR3 regions yielded the TCR beta libraries. TCRdb recomputed calls from the multiplex PCR reads with MiXCR, one row per CDR3 protein. The sample includes 400,000 to 500,000 distinct CDR3 sequences, 21% of them seen just once. As for time point: persistent/refractory GD, antithyroid drugs over 5 years with positive TRAb. The TCR library was prepared using RNA isolated from PBMCs. The starting material was peripheral blood mononuclear cells (PBMCs), obtained when the disease was refractory, from a patient treated with antithyroid drugs. The clonotype originates from a female donor with Graves disease.

The CDR3 loop is CASSGGLAGESVDEQYF. DNA for the CDR3: TGTGCCAGCAGCGGGGGACTAGCGGGAGAGTCGGTCGACGAGCAGTACTTC. V usage is TRBV9 and J usage is TRBJ2-7; 14 bases match TRBD2. Germline loops: CDR1 SGDLS, CDR2 YYNGEE. The junction had 10 bases not matched to a gene; V was cut back by 3 bases and J by 5 bases. This CDR3 has 17 residues.